This T cell receptor (beta chain) was identified during a study of blood T cell repertoires in COVID-19. In the study overall: From the United States, Italy and Spain came samples of acute and convalescent COVID-19. In each case, the material was cDNA or gDNA derived from T cells, B-cell-depleted T cells, or PBMCs.

Original processing notes: It was from reference gene primer amplification that nucleated cell counts were estimated. Assay: immunoSEQ multiplex PCR; the TCRdb copy retains only in-frame clones and omits some. The V and J calls and clone size are taken from that table; D and trimming were inferred from the DNA. The repertoire has some 65,000 clones, approximately 86% of them found once; the top ten carry 16%. From germline, CDR1 is MGHRA and CDR2 YSYEKL. The CDR3 loop spans 17 amino acids. Trimming cost V 5 bases and J 2 bases; bases outside gene matches: 9. The J gene is TRBJ2-3, the V gene TRBV4-1; 11 bases are shared with TRBD2. This TCR was sampled from a man aged 40-49 years with COVID-19, enrolled during active disease. The sample comprised peripheral blood. CDR3 coding DNA: TGCGCCAGCAGCTACGACGGGACTAGCGGTTCCACAGATACGCAGTATTTT. Translation gives CASSYDGTSGSTDTQYF.